The 9 T cell receptor beta chains below were found in one sample sequenced in a study of shared clonotypes between healthy human individuals. The protocol was immunoSEQ multiplex PCR, while the TCRdb copy is restricted to in-frame clones and leaves out a portion. The sample records fewer than 600,000 clones, around 79% being singletons. Sequencing was done on a sample of PBMCs. The source is a woman between 40 and 55 years old in good health. Some clones in this sample may be carry-over from other donors' samples.

V gene TRBV10-3 combines with J gene TRBJ2-3; 7 bases fit TRBD2. Trimming at V came to 9 bases and at J to 0 bases, leaving 3 bases not matched to a gene. Germline V CDR1 and CDR2: ENHRY, SYGVKD. The CDR3 extends over 13 amino acids. The CDR3 protein is CAMNSGSTDTQYF. The CDR3 nucleotides read TGTGCCATGAATAGCGGGAGCACAGATACGCAGTATTTT.

This sequence joins TRBV28 and TRBJ2-1, with 7 positions matching TRBD1. This CDR3 region has 17 residues. V shed 6 bases, J shed 4 bases, and the junction held 15 bases outside the gene matches. Germline CDR1 reads MDHEN; CDR2 reads SYDVKM. The DNA of the CDR3 is TGTGCCAGCAGCCTAGGGGGCCATCGGGTTGGGTACAATGAGCAGTTCTTC. As protein: CASSLGGHRVGYNEQFF.

J is TRBJ2-5 and V is TRBV29-1; possibly TRBD1 for D (7 bases). The V gene lost 4 bases and the J gene lost 1 base, with 19 bases spanning the gap. The CDR3 is 16 amino acids. CDR1 and CDR2 from the germline V gene are SQVTM and ANQGSEA. CDR3 sequence (DNA): TGCAGCGTTGGTGGGGGGACAGCCCGTCTCCAAGAGACCCAGTACTTC. Its translation is CSVGGGTARLQETQYF.

As regards this clone: A read error is likely here: a far larger clone is one base away. The chain couples TRBV7-3 to TRBJ1-5; D gene ambiguous. Trimming removed 5 bases from V and 1 base from J, with 6 bases in between. CDR1 is SGHTA, CDR2 FQGTGA, per germline. CDR3 length equals 13 residues. The CDR3 protein is CASSPGSNQPQHF. CDR3 nucleotide sequence: TGTGCCAGCAGCCCAGGCAGCAATCAGCCCCAGCATTTT.

On this clone: Other DNA variants within this sample encode the same CDR3. The V call is TRBV7-3, the J call TRBJ2-2, with D uncertain. Germline values: CDR1 SGHTA, CDR2 FQGTGA. V was cut by 2 bases and J by 4 bases, with 8 bases left in between. The CDR3 consists of 14 residues. CDR3 amino acids: CASSLGGLTGELFF. CDR3 in DNA: TGTGCCAGCAGCTTAGGTGGGCTCACCGGGGAGCTGTTTTTT.

To note about this clone: As the CDR3 is not closed by the conserved phenylalanine or tryptophan, this likely results from a read error. The DNA is omitted, as the CDR3 cannot be located on it reliably, and the CDR3 follows TCRdb's listing. This sequence joins TRBV5-1 and TRBJ2-7; the table calls TRBD2, which could not be checked here. The CDR3 spans 11 residues, counting both ends. From germline, CDR1 is SGHRS and CDR2 YFSETQ. The CDR3 is CASSIGLAGVG.

The chain carries TRBV18 and TRBJ2-2; maybe TRBD2 (6 bases). V was shortened by 2 bases and J by 4 bases, with 20 bases between the two germline ends. CDR1 KGHSH and CDR2 LQKENI come from the germline V gene. CDR3 length: 18 residues. CDR3 in DNA: TGTGCCAGCTCACCAACCATTGGGGCCGGGACTGGCACCGGGGAGCTGTTTTTT. Amino acid sequence: CASSPTIGAGTGTGELFF.

CDR3 nucleotides: TGTGCCAGCAGCGAGCAGGGTAATGGCTACACCTTC. Encoded protein: CASSEQGNGYTF. This chain connects TRBV2 to TRBJ1-2; possibly TRBD1 for D (5 bases). V was pared by 6 bases and J by 6 bases, with 11 bases between. There are 12 residues in the CDR3. CDR1 and CDR2 from the germline V gene are SNHLY and FYNNEI.

This clone was detected only once. The V and J genes are TRBV9 and TRBJ1-2; no firm D call. The V gene lost 0 bases and the J gene lost 8 bases, with 11 bases spanning the gap. The CDR3 is 13 amino acids. Germline lookup yields CDR1 SGDLS and CDR2 YYNGEE. CDR3 bases: TGTGCCAGCAGCGTAGGTGAGGGAAACGGCTACACCTTC. Translation gives CASSVGEGNGYTF.